Listed below are T cell receptor beta chains from one sample, sequenced in a study of T-cell reconstitution after alpha-beta-depleted transplantation in children. TCRdb re-derived calls from the PCR reads in MiXCR, one entry per CDR3 protein. The table records approximately 980,000 distinct CDR3 sequences, 25% to 30% of them present only once. The source material was PBMCs, mostly from graft donor cells, sampled 360 days after TCRalphabeta/CD19-depleted stem cell transplant. The receptors come from a boy under two years old who had a stem cell transplant for SCID, so the T cells may come from the graft donor. CDR3s leave out the opening cysteine and the closing phenylalanine or tryptophan. Size is omitted from some rows. Given values are once, few, many or a class for expanded clones.

. TRBJ1-1 TRBV5-1 ASSYDPNTEAF
few TRBJ2-1 TRBV24-1 ATSDFAGGEYNEQF
many TRBJ2-4 TRBV29-1 SFLRGGRGDIQY
. TRBJ2-3 TRBV7-7 ASSQGRDRRDTQY
many TRBJ2-1 TRBV7-8 ASSAGLYNEQF
few TRBJ1-3 TRBV18 ASSPLSSEGRSGNTIY
. TRBJ2-5 TRBV12-3/TRBV12-4 ASSKTGPGETQY
. TRBJ2-1 TRBV12-3/TRBV12-4 ASRLRTDFYNEQF
. TRBJ1-6 TRBV12-3/TRBV12-4 ASRDRGDSSPLH
. TRBJ1-1 TRBV7-9 ASTEQGLNTEAF
. TRBJ2-1 TRBV2 AGGVTAAENEQF
few TRBJ2-2 TRBV29-1 SVAVHTGELF
. TRBJ2-5 TRBV29-1 SVAPLAMGETQY
. TRBJ1-1 TRBV27 ASRGTGSAEAF
few TRBJ2-1 TRBV20-1 SPHVDNEQF